What follows are 12 T cell receptor beta chains derived from one specimen sequenced in a study of OX40 agonist ivuxolimab in advanced cancers. The repertoire was sequenced with immunoSEQ multiplex PCR; TCRdb's copy has only in-frame clones and lacks some. The sample includes approximately 87,000 clones, just over 85% of them seen just once. The sequencing used CD4+ or CD8+ T cells sorted from blood, collected in a trial of the OX40 agonist ivuxolimab. The receptors come from an adult with an advanced solid tumor such as melanoma, head and neck, liver or kidney cancer.

V usage is TRBV28 and J usage is TRBJ1-1; a weak D match, TRBD1 (6 bases). Trimming removed 6 bases from V and 8 bases from J, with 10 bases in between. The germline CDR1 and CDR2 sequences are MDHEN and SYDVKM. The CDR3 is 11 amino acids. CDR3 nucleotides: TGTGCCAGCAGATATGACAGGGAAGCTTTCTTT. Translating it yields CASRYDREAFF.

This sequence joins TRBV7-3 and TRBJ2-1; 8 bases fit TRBD1. This CDR3 has 16 residues. The germline V gene encodes CDR1 SGHTA and CDR2 FQGTGA. Losses at the gene ends were 1 base for V and 5 bases for J; bases not matched to a gene: 7. The CDR3 nucleotides are TGTGCCAGCAGCTTAAGCCCGGGACAGGAAAACAATGAGCAGTTCTTC. Its translation is CASSLSPGQENNEQFF. The whole variable domain, remainder taken from reference TRBV7-3 and TRBJ2-1, is GAGVSQTPSNKVTEKGKYVELRCDPISGHTALYWYRQSLGQGPEFLIYFQGTGAADDSGLPNDRFFAVRPEGSVSTLKIQRTERGDSAVYLCASSLSPGQENNEQFFGPGTRLTVL.

The chain recombines TRBV28 with TRBJ1-3; weak D call: TRBD1 (5 bases). Germline V gene lookup returns CDR1 MDHEN and CDR2 SYDVKM. V lost 7 bases to trimming and J lost 2 bases, with 9 bases between them. The CDR3 runs 13 residues. The CDR3 spells CASIGTPGNTIYF. The DNA for the CDR3 is TGTGCCAGCATTGGGACCCCTGGAAACACCATATATTTT.

The chain uses TRBV7-8 and TRBJ2-1; 7 bases map to TRBD2. CDR3 size: 15 residues. Germline lookup yields CDR1 SGHVS and CDR2 FQNEAQ. Trimming cost V 2 bases and J 4 bases; bases outside gene matches: 5. The CDR3 DNA is TGTGCCAGCAGCTTACTAGCGGAAGGTTACAATGAGCAGTTCTTC. It yields the protein CASSLLAEGYNEQFF.

This clone was seen a handful of times. The chain links TRBV19 to TRBJ2-2; D is ambiguous. Germline loops: CDR1 LNHDA, CDR2 SQIVND (reference sequence). Deletions cut 4 bases from V and 3 bases from J, with 12 bases between. The CDR3 consists of 15 residues. The CDR3 sequence is CASSTIMHDTGELFF. The CDR3 DNA reads as TGTGCCAGTAGTACAATAATGCACGACACCGGGGAGCTGTTTTTT.

The chain carries TRBV28 and TRBJ2-1; 9 bases fit TRBD2. CDR1 and CDR2 from the germline V gene are MDHEN and SYDVKM. The CDR3 consists of 15 residues. The ends lost 2 bases at V and 6 bases at J; junction bases unmatched: 5. CDR3 coding DNA: TGTGCCAGCAGTTTAGCAGGACTAGCGCGCAATGAGCAGTTCTTC. As protein: CASSLAGLARNEQFF.

The chain recombines TRBV2 with TRBJ1-3; D call uncertain. The CDR3 loop spans 15 amino acids. Germline assignment: CDR1 SNHLY and CDR2 FYNNEI. The V gene lost 3 bases and the J gene lost 0 bases, with 9 bases spanning the gap. CDR3 loop: CASSDQAYSGNTIYF. CDR3 nucleotides: TGTGCCAGCAGTGACCAGGCCTACTCTGGAAACACCATATATTTT.

The table lists this clone with a few counts. This sequence joins TRBV15 and TRBJ2-3; D unclear. The CDR3 is made up of 17 amino acids. CDR1 and CDR2 (germline): LNHNV, YYDKDF (reference sequence). Trimming took 0 bases from V and 0 from J, leaving 13 bases between them. The CDR3 loop reads CATSRDKWKTSTDTQYF. The CDR3 bases are TGTGCCACCAGCAGAGATAAGTGGAAAACTAGCACAGATACGCAGTATTTT.

This chain links TRBV5-6 with TRBJ2-2; D might be TRBD2 (6 bases). Germline assignment: CDR1 SGHDT and CDR2 YYEEEE. The V and J ends lost 4 bases and 1 base respectively, with 14 bases between them. There are 16 residues in the CDR3. CDR3 sequence: CASSIGLEGNTGELFF. The CDR3 coding sequence is TGTGCCAGCAGCATAGGATTGGAGGGGAACACCGGGGAGCTGTTTTTT.

This chain uses TRBV10-2 with TRBJ1-1, with D perhaps matching TRBD1 (5 bases). The CDR3 covers 13 residues. Germline assignment: CDR1 WSHSY and CDR2 SAAADI. Between the trimmed V and J ends, which lost 2 bases and 4 bases, there was a span of 8 bases. CDR3 loop: CASSEGAGTEAFF. The DNA of the CDR3 is TGCGCCAGCAGTGAGGGGGCGGGCACTGAAGCTTTCTTT.

V usage is TRBV7-9 and J usage is TRBJ2-5; D is tentatively TRBD1 or TRBD2 (5 bases each). The length of the CDR3 is 14 residues. Germline V CDR1 and CDR2: SEHNR, FQNEAQ (reference sequence). V shed 5 bases and J shed 4 bases, with 14 bases lying between them. The CDR3 nucleotides read TGTGCCAGCAGCCTATCTCAGGGACGAGAGACCCAGTACTTC. Translating gives CASSLSQGRETQYF.

The chain employs TRBV5-6 and TRBJ2-5; TRBD2 might be the D (6 bases). The ends were cut back, 1 base at V and 5 bases at J, with 18 bases in the middle. Germline V CDR1 and CDR2: SGHDT, YYEEEE. This CDR3 is 16 amino acids long. The CDR3 protein is CASSLRAGKVGETQYF. CDR3 DNA sequence: TGTGCCAGCAGCTTGAGGGCGGGAAAGGTCGGGGAGACCCAGTACTTC. Supplemented by reference TRBV5-6 and TRBJ2-5, the full variable domain reads DAGVTQSPTHLIKTRGQQVTLRCSPKSGHDTVSWYQQALGQGPQFIFQYYEEEERQRGNFPDRFSGHQFPNYSSELNVNALLLGDSALYLCASSLRAGKVGETQYFGPGTRLLVL.